This TCR beta chain was observed in a study of T cells after yellow fever vaccination. This clonotype was observed many times. No antigen is known for it. The study made its TCR cDNA through 5'RACE template switching. That step introduced a universal primer site along with UMIs. TCRdb processed the 5' RACE reads anew with MiXCR; each CDR3 protein has one entry. The data contain more than 450,000 distinct CDR3 sequences, 20% to 25% of them seen just once; the ten biggest clones take up about 16%. Study conclusions and caveats: Peaking on day 5 versus 15, the secondary response was faster but weaker. Bulk-population clonotypes that are abundant could appear as contaminants in FACS-sorted repertoires.

This sample comprised PBMCs, obtained 21 days after the first yellow fever vaccination. This receptor was taken from a man between 18 and 35 years old who received the YFV17D yellow fever vaccine.

For the CDR3, the DNA is TGTGCCAGCAGCTTAGCGGGGGCGATTCGTACGCAGTATTTT. It encodes CASSLAGAIRTQYF. V is TRBV7-2 and J is TRBJ2-3; TRBD1 is a possible D gene (6 bases). Germline V gene data show CDR1 as SGHTA and CDR2 as FQGNSA. CDR3 length: 14 residues. V gave up 0 bases and J gave up 8 bases, with 12 bases separating them. The variable domain in full, completed from reference TRBV7-2 and TRBJ2-3, reads GAGVSQSPSNKVTEKGKDVELRCDPISGHTALYWYRQSLGQGLEFLIYFQGNSAPDKSGLPSDRFSAERTGGSVSTLTIQRTQQEDSAVYLCASSLAGAIRTQYFGPGTRLTVL.